These 20 T cell receptor beta chains were all obtained from the same sample, sequenced in a study of tumor-infiltrating lymphocytes in primary liver carcinoma. Total RNA amounting to 500 ng was the source from which TCR beta cDNA was made with a constant-region primer. Slightly modified ARM-PCR with three nested multiplex PCR rounds yielded TCR beta libraries. Use of TRBV1-TRBV30 forward primers with a C-beta reverse primer characterized the first two PCR rounds, which lasted about 10 cycles each. A single record per CDR3 protein comes from TCRdb applying MiXCR to the multiplex PCR reads. The repertoire holds 80,000 to 100,000 distinct CDR3 sequences, with less than 75% as singletons. Unsorted bulk tissue, about 19-31 mg of it, served as the source for co-extraction of RNA and DNA. Specimen: tumor-adjacent normal liver tissue. These receptors were collected from a man in his forties with primary liver carcinoma and hepatitis B virus infection.

This clonotype is medium-sized (0.01 to 0.1%) in the sample. The V and J genes are TRBV13 and TRBJ2-7; 8 bases map to TRBD1. The V gene end was trimmed by 5 bases and the J gene end by 13 bases; junction bases not matched to a gene: 7. CDR1 PRHDT and CDR2 FYEKMQ come from the germline V gene (reference sequence). CDR3 length equals 11 residues. CDR3 nucleotide sequence: TGTGCCAGCAGCCTCGGACAGGGTAGTTACTTC. Translation gives CASSLGQGSYF.

The V gene is TRBV11-3, the J gene TRBJ2-3, with D possibly matching TRBD2 (5 bases). Germline CDR1 reads SGHNT; CDR2 reads YENEEA. V lost 5 bases and J lost 4, with 13 bases in between. The CDR3 is 14 amino acids. The DNA for the CDR3 is TGTGCCAGCAGCCTGAGCGAGGGCTCAGATACGCAGTATTTT. Translated: CASSLSEGSDTQYF.

There are a few counts of this clonotype. This rearrangement joins TRBV24-1 to TRBJ2-1; D tentatively reads TRBD1 or TRBD2 (5 bases each). This CDR3 has 14 amino acids. Germline CDR1 reads KGHDR; CDR2 reads SFDVKD. V lost 8 bases and J lost 5, with 15 bases in between. In DNA form, the CDR3 reads TGTGCCACCACTCGGGACGGAGTCGACAATGAGCAGTTCTTC. It specifies CATTRDGVDNEQFF.

On this clonotype: Relative to the germline gene, one junction end is altered; a read error may explain this. This chain joins TRBV5-1 and TRBJ2-2; D uncertain. The CDR3 covers 15 residues. Per germline, CDR1 SGHRS and CDR2 YFSETQ. The CDR3 DNA sequence: TGTGCCAGCAGCTTAAACACACCGAACGCCGGGGAGCTGTTTTTT. This encodes CASSLNTPNAGELFF.

Concerning this clonotype: This likely comes from a read error, as the CDR3 has no conserved phenylalanine or tryptophan at its end. The J gene is TRBJ2-3, the V gene TRBV6-5; no reliable D call. This CDR3 spans 15 amino acids. CDR1 and CDR2 from the germline V gene are MNHEY and SVGAGI. V lost 0 bases to trimming and J lost 5 bases, with 12 bases between them. In DNA, the CDR3 is TGTGCCAGCAGTTACTCGGGCAGTCGCATAGATACGCAGTATCTT. Protein sequence: CASSYSGSRIDTQYL.

The genes are TRBV6-5 and TRBJ2-3; D might be TRBD2 (6 bases). The germline V gene has CDR1 MNHEY and CDR2 SVGAGI. The CDR3 is 14 amino acids. Deletions cut 4 bases from V and 6 bases from J, with 14 bases between. Written as DNA, the CDR3 is TGTGCCAGCAGTTTGGAGGGGTCATACGATACGCAGTATTTT. Encoded protein: CASSLEGSYDTQYF.

This clonotype was seen a single time. CDR3 in amino acids: CASSERGVGEQFF. As DNA, the CDR3 is TGTGCCAGCAGTGAGAGGGGTGTGGGTGAGCAGTTCTTC. V is TRBV6-1 and J is TRBJ2-1; D assignment may be TRBD1 or TRBD2 (5 bases each). Germline V gives CDR1 MNHNS, CDR2 SASEGT. Trimming left V 3 bases short and J 9 bases short, with 12 bases between. The CDR3 is 13 amino acids.

J is TRBJ2-3 and V is TRBV11-1; no firm D call. Germline V gene sequence: CDR1 SGHAT, CDR2 FQDESV (reference sequence). This CDR3 has 15 residues. Trimming took 1 base from V and 4 from J, leaving 12 bases between them. Here the CDR3 DNA reads TGTGCCAGCAGCTTAGAATGGATCATCGCAGATACGCAGTATTTT. It translates to CASSLEWIIADTQYF.

The CDR3 here is CASSHSPGTCSSTDTQYF. CDR3 nucleotides: TGTGCCAGCAGCCACAGTCCCGGGACATGTTCCAGCACAGATACGCAGTATTTT. This chain uses TRBV21-1 with TRBJ2-3; the D segment call TRBD1 is taken from the table without a DNA check. TRBV21-1 is deemed a pseudogene. The CDR3 runs to 18 residues.

This clonotype has a handful of counts. The V call is TRBV11-2, the J call TRBJ2-7; the D gene is possibly TRBD1 (5 bases). Trimming left V 5 bases short and J 5 bases short, with 13 bases between. The CDR3 is made up of 13 amino acids. The germline gives CDR1 SGHAT, CDR2 FQNNGV. CDR3 DNA: TGTGCCAGCAGCACACAGGTTGGAAACGAGCAGTACTTC. Encoded protein: CASSTQVGNEQYF.

This clonotype has ten or more counts. The chain is built from TRBV6-1 and TRBJ1-4, with 7 bases identical to TRBD1. With V trimmed by 0 bases and J by 3 bases, 1 base remained unmatched. The CDR3 runs to 15 residues. Germline lookup yields CDR1 MNHNS and CDR2 SASEGT. CDR3 sequence: CASSEAGQSNEKLFF. The CDR3 DNA reads as TGTGCCAGCAGTGAAGCGGGACAGTCTAATGAAAAACTGTTTTTT.

This chain connects TRBV11-2 to TRBJ2-3; D might be TRBD2 (6 bases). The V gene's germline CDR1 is SGHAT and CDR2 FQNNGV. The CDR3 consists of 17 residues. The ends were cut back, 7 bases at V and 0 bases at J, with 20 bases in the middle. Here the CDR3 reads CASNSSASVISTDTQYF. The DNA for the CDR3 is TGTGCCAGCAACTCTAGCGCTAGCGTGATTAGCACAGATACGCAGTATTTT.

This clonotype appeared many times. The V call is TRBV5-6, the J call TRBJ2-1; weak D call: TRBD2 (5 bases). The CDR3 is 13 residues long. Germline CDR1 and CDR2: SGHDT and YYEEEE. Trimming took 3 bases from V and 9 from J, leaving 13 bases between them. DNA for the CDR3: TGTGCCAGCAGCTCCTTACTCAGCGGTGAGCAGTTCTTC. Protein product: CASSSLLSGEQFF. The full variable domain, with the rest looked up from reference TRBV5-6 and TRBJ2-1, is DAGVTQSPTHLIKTRGQQVTLRCSPKSGHDTVSWYQQALGQGPQFIFQYYEEEERQRGNFPDRFSGHQFPNYSSELNVNALLLGDSALYLCASSSLLSGEQFFGPGTRLTVL.

Worth noting for this clonotype: One end of the junction does not line up with germline, which may come from a read error. The DNA for the CDR3 is TGCAACGTCGGACATTCCGGGGCCAACGTCTTGACTTTC. Its translation is CNVGHSGANVLTF. This chain uses TRBV29-1 with TRBJ2-6; either TRBD1 or TRBD2 may supply D (5 bases each). The CDR3 runs to 13 residues. Germline CDR1 and CDR2: SQVTM and ANQGSEA.

This chain connects TRBV7-3 to TRBJ2-3; perhaps TRBD1 as D (5 bases). CDR3 size: 15 residues. V was cut by 4 bases and J by 7 bases, with 18 bases left in between. Germline V gene lookup returns CDR1 SGHTA and CDR2 FQGTGA. CDR3 nucleotide sequence: TGTGCCAGCAGCTGGACATCTTATAGCACTAATACGCAGTATTTT. This encodes CASSWTSYSTNTQYF.

The V and J genes are TRBV30 and TRBJ1-2; TRBD1 aligns across 8 bases. The germline V gene has CDR1 GTSNPN and CDR2 SVGIG (reference sequence). The CDR3 length is 13 residues. The V segment lost 3 bases and the J segment 4 bases; nucleotides outside the gene matches: 4. CDR3 sequence (DNA): TGTGCCTGGAGACTACAGGGGGGCTATGGCTACACCTTC. The encoded protein is CAWRLQGGYGYTF.

On this clonotype: A single base separates this from a much larger clone, so it may be a read error. This chain links TRBV5-4 with TRBJ2-3; D may correspond to TRBD1 or TRBD2 (6 bases each). Trimming took 3 bases from V and 2 from J, leaving 16 bases between them. Per germline, CDR1 SGHNT and CDR2 YYREEE (reference sequence). The CDR3 sequence is 16 residues long. CDR3 in amino acids: CASSSPGAGHTDTQYF. Here the CDR3 DNA reads TGTGCCAGCAGCTCACCGGGGGCTGGCCACACAGATACGCAGTATTTT.

The chain combines TRBV11-2 with TRBJ1-5, with TRBD1 as a possible D gene (6 bases). The assigned J gene may be wrong: the sequence end matches TRBJ2-3 better. The V gene's germline CDR1 is SGHAT and CDR2 FQNNGV. The CDR3 is 17 amino acids. CDR3 protein: CASSLGGDTYSNQPQYF. The CDR3 DNA reads as TGTGCCAGCAGCCTAGGGGGAGACACTTATAGCAATCAGCCCCAGTATTTT.

Concerning this clonotype: The junction departs from germline at one end; a sequencing error may be responsible. CDR3 DNA sequence: TGTGCCAACAGCTTAGATAGGGGGTTTAATTCACCCCTCCACTTT. Translating gives CANSLDRGFNSPLHF. The chain carries TRBV11-2 and TRBJ1-6, with D possibly matching TRBD1 (6 bases). Per the germline V gene, CDR1 is SGHAT and CDR2 is FQNNGV. The CDR3 is made up of 15 amino acids.

A word on this clonotype: A much larger clone sits a single nucleotide away, making a read error possible. The conserved final phenylalanine or tryptophan is absent from the CDR3, which likely points to a read error. The chain employs TRBV5-4 and TRBJ2-3, with D possibly called TRBD1 or TRBD2 (6 bases each). V was shortened by 4 bases and J by 2 bases, with 17 bases between the two germline ends. The length of the CDR3 is 16 residues. Germline loops: CDR1 SGHNT, CDR2 YYREEE (reference sequence). CDR3 in amino acids: CASSPPGAGHTDTQYL. The DNA of the CDR3 is TGTGCCAGCAGCCCACCGGGGGCTGGCCACACAGATACGCAGTATCTT.